The source of this T cell receptor (beta chain) is a study of immune heterogeneity within non-small cell lung tumors listed by TCRdb under 2018. With regard to the full study: Histology comprised several squamous cell carcinomas, roughly ten non-squamous carcinomas and 1 tumor not otherwise specified. To look at intratumoral immune heterogeneity, the study ran whole-exome sequencing, RNA-seq and TCR beta repertoire sequencing on several spatially distinct regions taken from every NSCLC tumor. For mutant peptides 8 to 11 amino acids long, netMHCpan-3.0 predicted neoantigen binding to the HLA alleles of each patient. TCR repertoires were analyzed from 57 tumor loci of under 19 patients, while transcriptome data covered only about 45 loci from approximately 11 patients.

Genomic DNA extracted from bulk tumor tissue served as TCR template, with 600 ng gDNA amplified per sample. During surgery, multiple biopsies were taken from each primary tumor, with sampling sites spaced as far apart as possible within the tumor mass. Patients in the study cohort, which was described as untreated, were newly diagnosed NSCLC cases going through curative surgery. The donors were about 15 patients with newly diagnosed non-small cell lung cancer who were having surgery with curative intent. A couple of independent pathologists reviewed the resected tumor masses. Only DNA and RNA samples of high quality went on to sequencing. This clonotype is considered medium-sized (0.01 to 0.1%). Its target antigen remains unknown. No much larger clone is present one base from it, and per-base qualities are unavailable. A multiplex PCR system amplified the TCR beta CDR3 region, with a first 10-cycle round using 32 V-gene forward and 13 J-gene reverse primers. The first PCR round used a QIAGEN Multiplex PCR Kit, and the primer sequences were filed in Chinese patent CN105087789A. Illumina universal primers were attached in a second round of PCR run with the Phusion High-Fidelity PCR Kit. TCR libraries were paired-end sequenced at 151 bp read length on the Illumina HiSeq X Ten platform. Per the original workflow: Cutadapt was used to discard reads without multiplex PCR primers, PEAR merged the read pairs, and MiXCR with default settings called the CDR3 regions. Repertoire diversity was assessed by Shannon entropy, and clonality was calculated as one minus the Shannon entropy divided by the ln of the count of productive unique sequences. Dominant or high-frequency T-cell clones were defined as clonotypes at frequencies of at least 0.5%. Clones were called with MiXCR by TCRdb after fastp trimmed the public reads at Q25, and only in-frame beta chains were retained. One record per CDR3 amino acid sequence lists the most common genes and DNA. It is TCRdb's table, rather than the study itself, that gives the V and J calls and clone size. The sample table records around 3,500 distinct CDR3 sequences; 25% to 30% of these occur just once. The ten most abundant clones make up about 12% of the sample.

General conclusions and limits of the study: Individual patients mostly had different high-frequency TCR beta clonotypes. Within a given patient, the same dominant CDR3B clonotypes showed up repeatedly across loci, although different tumor locations also carried unique high-frequency clones. Local tumor mutational burden and local T-cell repertoire clonality had a statistically significant but moderate positive correlation (R about 0.3).

V has 6 bases trimmed and J has 0 bases trimmed; junction bases matching no gene number 3. CDR1 is given as SGHTA and CDR2 as FQGNSA, both from the germline V gene. Its CDR3 holds 14 amino acids, cysteine through phenylalanine. Only CDR3 DNA is held: 42 bases, read in frame from base 1. The V gene is TRBV7-2 and the J gene is TRBJ2-3; 7 junctional bases match TRBD2. Sequencing was done on a sample of lung tumor tissue. This TCR was recovered from a man in his 60s with non-small cell lung cancer. The CDR3 sequence is CASRLAASTDTQYF. The bases are TGTGCCAGCAGGCTAGCGGCTAGCACAGATACGCAGTATTTT.